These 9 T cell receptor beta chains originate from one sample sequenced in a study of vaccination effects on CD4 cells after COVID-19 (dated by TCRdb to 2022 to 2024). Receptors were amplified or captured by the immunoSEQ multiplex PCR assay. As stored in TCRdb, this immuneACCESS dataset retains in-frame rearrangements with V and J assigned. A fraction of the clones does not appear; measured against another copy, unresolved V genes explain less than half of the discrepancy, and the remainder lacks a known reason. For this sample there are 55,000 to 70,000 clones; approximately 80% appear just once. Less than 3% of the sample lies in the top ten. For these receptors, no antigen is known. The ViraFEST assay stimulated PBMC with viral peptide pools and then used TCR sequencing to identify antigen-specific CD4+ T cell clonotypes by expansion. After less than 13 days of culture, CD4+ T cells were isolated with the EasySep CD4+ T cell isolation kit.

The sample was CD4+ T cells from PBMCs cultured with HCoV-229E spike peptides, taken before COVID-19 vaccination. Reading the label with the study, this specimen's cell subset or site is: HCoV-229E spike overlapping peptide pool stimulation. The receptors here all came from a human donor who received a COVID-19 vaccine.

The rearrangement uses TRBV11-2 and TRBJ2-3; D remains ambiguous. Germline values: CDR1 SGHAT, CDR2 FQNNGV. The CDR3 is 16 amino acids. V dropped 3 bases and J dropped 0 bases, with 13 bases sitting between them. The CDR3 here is CASSFRGVGSTDTQYF. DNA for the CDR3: TGTGCCAGCAGCTTCCGTGGGGTAGGGAGCACAGATACGCAGTATTTT.

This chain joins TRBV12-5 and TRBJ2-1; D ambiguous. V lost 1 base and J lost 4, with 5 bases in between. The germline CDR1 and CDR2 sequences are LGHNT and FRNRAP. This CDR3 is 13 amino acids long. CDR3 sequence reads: CASGLGQYNEQFF. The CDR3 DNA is TGTGCTAGTGGTTTGGGACAATACAATGAGCAGTTCTTC.

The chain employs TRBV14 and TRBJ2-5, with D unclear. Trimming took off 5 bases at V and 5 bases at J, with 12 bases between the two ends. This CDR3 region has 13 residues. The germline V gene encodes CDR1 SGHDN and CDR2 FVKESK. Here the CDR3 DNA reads TGTGCCAGCAGCATCACGGGTGGGGAGACCCAGTACTTC. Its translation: CASSITGGETQYF.

The CDR3 DNA is TGTGCCAGCAGTGACGGACTAGCGGGGGCCTACGAGCAGTACGTC. It encodes CASSDGLAGAYEQYV. J is TRBJ2-7 and V is TRBV6-1; 13 bases are shared with TRBD2. This CDR3 spans 15 amino acids. Germline CDR1 MNHNS, CDR2 SASEGT. Germline trimming cut 3 bases from V and 2 bases from J; bases unmatched to any gene: 1.

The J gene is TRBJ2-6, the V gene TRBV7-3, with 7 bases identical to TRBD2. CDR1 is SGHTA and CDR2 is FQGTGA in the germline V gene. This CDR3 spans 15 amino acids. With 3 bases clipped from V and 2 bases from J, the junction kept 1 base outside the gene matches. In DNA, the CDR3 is TGTGCCAGCAGCTTTGGGAGGGCTGGGGCCAACGTCCTGACTTTC. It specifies CASSFGRAGANVLTF.

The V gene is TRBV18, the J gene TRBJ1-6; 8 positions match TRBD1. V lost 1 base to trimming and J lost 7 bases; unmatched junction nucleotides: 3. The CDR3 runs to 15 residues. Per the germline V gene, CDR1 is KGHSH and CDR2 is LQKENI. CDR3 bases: TGTGCCAGCTCACCACTTGGACAGGGAAATTCACCCCTCCACTTT. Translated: CASSPLGQGNSPLHF.

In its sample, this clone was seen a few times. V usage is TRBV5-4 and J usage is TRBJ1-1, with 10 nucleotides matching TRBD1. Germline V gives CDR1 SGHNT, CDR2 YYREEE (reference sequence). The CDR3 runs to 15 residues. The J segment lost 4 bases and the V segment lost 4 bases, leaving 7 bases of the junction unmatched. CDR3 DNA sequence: TGTGCCAGCAGCCCGAGACAGGGGGCGAGCACTGAAGCTTTCTTT. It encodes CASSPRQGASTEAFF.

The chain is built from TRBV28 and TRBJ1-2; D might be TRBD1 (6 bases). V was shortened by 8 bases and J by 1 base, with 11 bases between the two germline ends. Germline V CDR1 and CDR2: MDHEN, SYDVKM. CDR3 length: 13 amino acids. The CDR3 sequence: CASGRGLNYGYTF. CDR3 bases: TGTGCCAGCGGCAGGGGCCTTAACTATGGCTACACCTTC.

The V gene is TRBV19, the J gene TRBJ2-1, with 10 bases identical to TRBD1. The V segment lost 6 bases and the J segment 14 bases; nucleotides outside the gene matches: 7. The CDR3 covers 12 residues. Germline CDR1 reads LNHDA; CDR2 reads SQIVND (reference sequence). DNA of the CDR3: TGTGCCAGTAGAAATCCGGGACAGGGGAAGTTCTTC. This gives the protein CASRNPGQGKFF.